These T cell receptor beta chains were read from a single sample in a study of regulatory T cells in long-lasting Graves disease. One entry per CDR3 protein results from TCRdb running MiXCR on the multiplex PCR reads. Seen here are roughly 400,000 distinct CDR3 sequences, 16% observed once, and the top ten hold around a quarter. These data are also associated with another study on T cells in Graves' hyperthyroidism and ophthalmopathy.

The sequenced sample was peripheral blood mononuclear cells (PBMCs), obtained at new diagnosis, from a patient treated with antithyroid drugs. The source is a woman aged 18-35 years with Graves disease. Each CDR3 is given with its conserved first and last residue. D genes are given only for firm matches. Clone size appears in some rows only: once, few, many, or a class for an expanded clone.

abundance	j_gene	d_gene	v_gene	CDR3aa	CDR3nt
many	TRBJ2-5	TRBD2	TRBV6-1	CASSEAPYKTRLAGNQETQYF	TGTGCCAGCAGTGAAGCGCCCTATAAGACACGACTAGCGGGAAACCAAGAGACCCAGTACTTC
NA	TRBJ2-3	NA	TRBV10-1	CASSGGGRTDTQYF	TGCGCCAGCAGCGGTGGGGGTCGGACAGATACGCAGTATTTT
few	TRBJ2-1	NA	TRBV11-2	CASSLVGQNEQFF	TGTGCCAGCAGCTTAGTGGGTCAAAATGAGCAGTTCTTC
many	TRBJ1-6	NA	TRBV5-1	CASSPDSDNSPLHF	TGCGCCAGCAGCCCAGACAGCGATAATTCACCCCTCCACTTT
many	TRBJ2-5	NA	TRBV20-1	CSARVQNQETQYF	TGCAGTGCTAGGGTTCAGAATCAAGAGACCCAGTACTTC
many	TRBJ2-3	NA	TRBV28	CASSKRTGAQYF	TGTGCCAGCAGTAAACGGACGGGCGCGCAGTATTTT
many	TRBJ1-5	NA	TRBV2	CASSESTDSNQPQHF	TGTGCCAGCAGTGAATCGACCGATAGCAATCAGCCCCAGCATTTT
many	TRBJ1-5	NA	TRBV20-1	CSAVQGTQPQHF	TGCAGTGCAGTACAGGGTACTCAGCCCCAGCATTTT
few	TRBJ1-4	TRBD1	TRBV12-3/TRBV12-4	CASSSQDRGGEKLFF	TGTGCCAGCAGTTCCCAAGACAGGGGAGGTGAAAAACTGTTTTTT
many	TRBJ2-2	TRBD2	TRBV7-8	CASSLIAGAAGELFF	TGTGCCAGCAGCTTGATAGCGGGAGCGGCCGGGGAGCTGTTTTTT
many	TRBJ2-1	NA	TRBV10-3	CAISGRKDEQFF	TGTGCCATCAGTGGCAGGAAAGATGAGCAGTTCTTC
many	TRBJ2-7	NA	TRBV11-1	CASSLSGGRSSYEQYF	TGTGCCAGCAGCTTATCAGGTGGGAGGAGCTCCTACGAGCAGTACTTC
NA	TRBJ2-1	NA	TRBV19	CASSIEGGRSDEQFF	TGTGCCAGTAGTATTGAGGGGGGGCGGTCGGATGAGCAGTTCTTC
few	TRBJ2-2	TRBD2	TRBV19	CASSIVLAGGTGELFF	TGTGCCAGTAGTATAGTGCTAGCGGGAGGTACCGGGGAGCTGTTTTTT
NA	TRBJ2-3	TRBD2	TRBV11-2	CASSTGTTYTDTQYF	TGTGCCAGCAGCACCGGGACTACCTACACAGATACGCAGTATTTT
many	TRBJ1-2	NA	TRBV27	CASSLSYRHGYTF	TGTGCCAGCAGTTTATCGTACAGGCATGGCTACACCTTC
many	TRBJ2-3	TRBD2	TRBV20-1	CSARALSGRGQYF	TGCAGTGCTAGAGCTCTCAGCGGGAGAGGGCAGTATTTT
many	TRBJ2-1	TRBD2	TRBV2	CASRGSGSDTFF	TGTGCCAGCAGGGGGAGCGGGAGTGATACGTTCTTC
NA	TRBJ2-2	TRBD1	TRBV5-8	CASSRGGNRAGELFF	TGTGCCAGCAGCCGAGGGGGCAACCGCGCCGGGGAGCTGTTTTTT
many	TRBJ2-1	TRBD1	TRBV7-2	CASSFADRGENEQFF	TGTGCCAGCAGCTTTGCGGACAGGGGAGAAAATGAGCAGTTCTTC
NA	TRBJ2-5	TRBD2	TRBV3-1	CASSFGVSGMGETQYF	TGTGCCAGCAGCTTTGGGGTTAGCGGGATGGGAGAGACCCAGTACTTC
NA	TRBJ1-2	TRBD1	TRBV12-3/TRBV12-4	CASSMDRGYGYTF	TGTGCCAGCAGCATGGACAGGGGCTATGGCTACACCTTC
many	TRBJ2-1	TRBD2	TRBV20-1	CSARVSGSRDEQFF	TGCAGTGCTAGAGTTAGCGGGAGTAGGGATGAGCAGTTCTTC
NA	TRBJ1-2	NA	TRBV6-2/TRBV6-3	CASSEAGEGNGYTF	TGTGCCAGCAGTGAAGCTGGGGAGGGCAATGGCTACACCTTC
many	TRBJ2-3	TRBD1	TRBV20-1	CSARATHGQATSTDTQYF	TGCAGTGCTAGAGCAACCCATGGACAGGCAACAAGCACAGATACGCAGTATTTT
many	TRBJ2-2	TRBD1	TRBV7-3	CASSQAGTGSIGNSGELFF	TGTGCCAGCAGCCAAGCCGGGACAGGGTCGATTGGGAATTCCGGGGAGCTGTTTTTT
NA	TRBJ2-3	NA	TRBV7-9	CAGSLVSGRTDTQYF	TGTGCCGGCAGCTTAGTGAGTGGGAGGACAGATACGCAGTATTTT
many	TRBJ2-2	NA	TRBV11-3	CASGHPNTGELFF	TGTGCCAGCGGACATCCGAACACCGGGGAGCTGTTTTTT
many	TRBJ2-7	TRBD1	TRBV6-1	CASSWDREGLLPMYEQYF	TGTGCCAGCAGCTGGGACAGGGAAGGGCTCTTGCCAATGTACGAGCAGTACTTC
NA	TRBJ2-2	NA	TRBV10-3	CAISETRPGELFF	TGTGCCATCAGTGAGACTAGACCCGGGGAGCTGTTTTTT
many	TRBJ1-3	NA	TRBV28	CASSRPTAKGNTIYF	TGTGCCAGCAGTAGACCGACAGCGAAGGGAAACACCATATATTTT
NA	TRBJ1-1	NA	TRBV5-1	CASSLGHPNTEAFF	TGCGCCAGCAGCTTGGGACACCCGAACACTGAAGCTTTCTTT
many	TRBJ2-1	NA	TRBV3-1	CASSARLYEQFF	TGTGCCAGCAGCGCCCGACTTTATGAGCAGTTCTTC
NA	TRBJ2-7	NA	TRBV18	CASSPKDGNYEQYF	TGTGCCAGCTCCCCGAAGGACGGGAACTACGAGCAGTACTTC
many	TRBJ2-7	NA	TRBV6-5	CASSSRPGLTYEQYF	TGTGCCAGCAGTTCCCGACCGGGACTGACCTACGAGCAGTACTTC
NA	TRBJ2-3	NA	TRBV7-3	CASSSAGLADTQYF	TGTGCCAGCAGCTCCGCCGGACTCGCGGATACGCAGTATTTT
many	TRBJ1-2	TRBD1	TRBV30	CAWSQTGGDGYTF	TGTGCCTGGAGCCAGACAGGGGGAGATGGCTACACCTTC
many	TRBJ2-7	TRBD1	TRBV7-9	CASSLGGQFYEQYF	TGTGCCAGCAGCTTAGGGGGACAGTTCTACGAGCAGTACTTC
many	TRBJ2-6	TRBD2	TRBV25-1	CASSEFGLAGYSGANVLTF	TGTGCCAGCAGTGAATTTGGGCTAGCGGGATACTCTGGGGCCAACGTCCTGACTTTC
many	TRBJ2-1	TRBD2	TRBV11-3	CASSLGRGLDYEQFF	TGTGCCAGCAGCTTAGGGAGGGGACTAGATTATGAGCAGTTCTTC
NA	TRBJ1-2	TRBD1	TRBV20-1	CSAFLTGLGYYGYTF	TGCAGTGCTTTTCTGACAGGGTTGGGGTACTATGGCTACACCTTC
few	TRBJ2-1	NA	TRBV14	CASSQDLRDNEQFF	TGTGCCAGCAGCCAAGATCTCAGGGACAATGAGCAGTTCTTC
many	TRBJ2-5	NA	TRBV24-1	CATSDSLGRWETQYF	TGTGCCACCAGTGACAGTTTAGGGAGGTGGGAGACCCAGTACTTC
many	TRBJ2-1	TRBD2	TRBV20-1	CSASRLAGSYNEQFF	TGCAGTGCTTCCCGCCTAGCGGGAAGTTACAATGAGCAGTTCTTC
many	TRBJ1-2	NA	TRBV28	CASKTEGGYTF	TGTGCCAGCAAAACGGAGGGTGGCTACACCTTC
many	TRBJ2-7	NA	TRBV12-3/TRBV12-4	CASTPQPTSYEQYF	TGTGCCAGCACCCCCCAGCCTACTAGCTACGAGCAGTACTTC
many	TRBJ2-3	NA	TRBV5-1	CASTPGSSTDTQYF	TGCGCCAGCACCCCGGGGTCTAGCACAGATACGCAGTATTTT
many	TRBJ2-7	TRBD2	TRBV6-5	CASSYSGLAGVVYEQYF	TGTGCCAGCAGTTACTCAGGACTAGCGGGAGTAGTCTACGAGCAGTACTTC
many	TRBJ2-7	TRBD1	TRBV24-1	CATGSQGVGEQYF	TGTGCCACCGGGTCCCAGGGGGTCGGCGAGCAGTACTTC
many	TRBJ2-6	NA	TRBV29-1	CSVEQGAGANVLTF	TGCAGCGTTGAACAGGGAGCTGGGGCCAACGTCCTGACTTTC
few	TRBJ2-2	NA	TRBV19	CASNLQGRSGELFF	TGTGCCAGTAATTTGCAGGGACGGTCAGGGGAGCTGTTTTTT
NA	TRBJ1-1	NA	TRBV20-1	CSAGSRGTANTEAFF	TGCAGTGCCGGCTCCAGAGGGACGGCGAACACTGAAGCTTTCTTT
many	TRBJ2-1	NA	TRBV6-2/TRBV6-3	CASSWADLLGGNEQFF	TGTGCCAGCAGTTGGGCGGATTTGCTAGGGGGGAATGAGCAGTTCTTC
few	TRBJ1-2	NA	TRBV15	CATSRDPRGGGYTF	TGTGCCACCAGCAGAGATCCGAGGGGAGGTGGCTACACCTTC